This paragraph reports one T cell receptor beta chain. Its antigen is currently unknown. This CDR3 has 16 residues. V lost 0 bases to trimming and J lost 6 bases, with 14 bases between them. The germline gives CDR1 LGHNA, CDR2 YSLEER. Sequencing was performed with immunoSEQ multiplex PCR; in TCRdb, only in-frame clones are kept and a portion is missing. Among some 130,000 clones listed, roughly nine tenths were seen once. This record belongs to a study of T cell responses to AZD1222 COVID-19 vaccine. Study-wide results and caveats: Spike-specific TCRs gained breadth and depth after people received two AZD1222 doses.

The sequence came from an adult in good health. V gene TRBV4-3 combines with J gene TRBJ2-2, with D hard to call. The specimen comprised peripheral blood, sampled on day 0 of AZD1222 vaccination. The CDR3 coding sequence is TGCGCCAGCAGCCAAGAGTCGTCGGTCCGGTCCGGGGAGCTGTTTTTT. Translating it yields CASSQESSVRSGELFF.